This T cell receptor (beta chain) was observed in a study of T cell responses to AZD1222 COVID-19 vaccine. Study observations and caveats: CD4 TCRs associated with vaccination spanned spike, dominating at 160-218 and 743-854. With two AZD1222 doses given, Spike-specific TCR breadth and depth both rose. Repertoire sampling happened only post peak T cell response. Donors were largely white British and mainly female; clonal diversity was possibly underestimated.

With respect to this clone: Its antigen is unknown.

V lost 2 bases and J lost 4, with 9 bases in between. There are 14 residues in the CDR3. Germline CDR1 SNHLY, CDR2 FYNNEI. Generated by immunoSEQ multiplex PCR, the TCRdb table keeps only in-frame clones and is missing some. The sample consists of 140,000 to 150,000 clones, approximately 90% of them appearing once. The chain recombines TRBV2 with TRBJ2-1; D gene unclear. This TCR was sampled from an adult in good health. The specimen comprised peripheral blood, sampled on day 0 of AZD1222 vaccination. For the CDR3, the DNA is TGTGCCAGCAGTGAATACCTCTTATACAATGAGCAGTTCTTC. Its protein is CASSEYLLYNEQFF.